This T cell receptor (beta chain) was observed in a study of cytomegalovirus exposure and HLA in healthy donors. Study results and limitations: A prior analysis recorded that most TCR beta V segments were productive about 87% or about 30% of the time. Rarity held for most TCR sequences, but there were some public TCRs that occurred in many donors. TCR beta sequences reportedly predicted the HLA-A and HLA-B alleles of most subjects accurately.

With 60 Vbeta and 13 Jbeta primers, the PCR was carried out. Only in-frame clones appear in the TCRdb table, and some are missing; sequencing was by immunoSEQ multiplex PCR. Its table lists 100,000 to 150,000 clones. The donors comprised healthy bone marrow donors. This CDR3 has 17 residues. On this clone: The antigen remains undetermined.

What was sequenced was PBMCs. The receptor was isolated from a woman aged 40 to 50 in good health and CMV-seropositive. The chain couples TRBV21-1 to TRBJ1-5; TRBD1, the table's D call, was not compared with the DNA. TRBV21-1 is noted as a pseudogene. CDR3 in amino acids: CASSKAPDRGDNQPQHF. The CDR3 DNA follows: TGTGCCAGCAGCAAAGCCCCGGACAGGGGAGATAATCAGCCCCAGCATTTT.